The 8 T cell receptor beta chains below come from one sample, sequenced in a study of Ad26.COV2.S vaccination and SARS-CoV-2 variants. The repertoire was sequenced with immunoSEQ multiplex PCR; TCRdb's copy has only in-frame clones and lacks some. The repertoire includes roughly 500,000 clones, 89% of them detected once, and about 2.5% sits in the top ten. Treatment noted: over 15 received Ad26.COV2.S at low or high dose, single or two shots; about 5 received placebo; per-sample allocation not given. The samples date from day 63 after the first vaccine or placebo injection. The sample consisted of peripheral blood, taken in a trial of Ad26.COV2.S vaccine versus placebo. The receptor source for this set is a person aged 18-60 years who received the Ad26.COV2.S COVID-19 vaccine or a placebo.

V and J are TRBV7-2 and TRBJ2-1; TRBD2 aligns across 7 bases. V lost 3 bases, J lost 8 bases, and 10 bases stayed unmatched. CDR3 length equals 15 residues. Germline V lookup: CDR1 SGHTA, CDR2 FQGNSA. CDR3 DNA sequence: TGTGCCAGCAGCTTCTTGTCCGGGAGGAGGGATGAGCAGTTCTTC. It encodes CASSFLSGRRDEQFF.

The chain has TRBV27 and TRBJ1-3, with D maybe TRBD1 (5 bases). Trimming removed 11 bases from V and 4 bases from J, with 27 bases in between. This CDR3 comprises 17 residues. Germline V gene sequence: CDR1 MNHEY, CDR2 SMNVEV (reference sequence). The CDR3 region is CAGRYKTRGAGGNTIYF. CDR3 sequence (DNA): TGTGCCGGCCGTTACAAAACGCGAGGGGCGGGGGGAAACACCATATATTTT.

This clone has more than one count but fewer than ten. The CDR3: CSVLGDLEAFF. The CDR3 nucleotides are TGCAGTGTGCTAGGTGACCTTGAAGCTTTCTTT. The chain has TRBV20-1 and TRBJ1-1; D call uncertain. V was pared by 7 bases and J by 7 bases, with 13 bases between. Germline CDR1 reads DFQATT; CDR2 reads SNEGSKA (reference sequence). The CDR3 extends over 11 amino acids.

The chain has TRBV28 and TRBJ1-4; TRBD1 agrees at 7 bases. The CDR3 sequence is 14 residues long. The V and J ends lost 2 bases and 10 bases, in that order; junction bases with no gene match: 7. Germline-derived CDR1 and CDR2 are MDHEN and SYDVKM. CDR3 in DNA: TGTGCCAGCAGTTTAGGCGGACAGGCAGGAAAACTGTTTTTT. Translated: CASSLGGQAGKLFF.

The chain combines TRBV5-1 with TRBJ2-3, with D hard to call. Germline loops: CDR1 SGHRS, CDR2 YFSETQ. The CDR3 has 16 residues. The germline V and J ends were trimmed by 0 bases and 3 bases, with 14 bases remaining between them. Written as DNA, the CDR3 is TGCGCCAGCAGCTTGGGAACGGTTCACGGAACAGATACGCAGTATTTT. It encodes CASSLGTVHGTDTQYF.

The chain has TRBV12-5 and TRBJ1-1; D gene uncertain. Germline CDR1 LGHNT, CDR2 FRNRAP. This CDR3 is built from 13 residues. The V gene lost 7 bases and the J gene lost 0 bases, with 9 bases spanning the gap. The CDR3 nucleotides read TGTGCTAGTGCGACGACATTGAACACTGAAGCTTTCTTT. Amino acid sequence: CASATTLNTEAFF.

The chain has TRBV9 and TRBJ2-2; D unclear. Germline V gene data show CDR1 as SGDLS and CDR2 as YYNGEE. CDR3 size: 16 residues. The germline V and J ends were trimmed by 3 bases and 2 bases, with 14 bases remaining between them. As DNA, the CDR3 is TGTGCCAGCAGCGCCGACCGGGCAAGAAACACCGGGGAGCTGTTTTTT. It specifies CASSADRARNTGELFF.

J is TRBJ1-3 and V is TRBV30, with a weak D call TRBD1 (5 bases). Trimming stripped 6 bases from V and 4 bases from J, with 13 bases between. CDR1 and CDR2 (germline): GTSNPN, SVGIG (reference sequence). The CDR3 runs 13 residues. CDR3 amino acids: CACLRVGGNTIYF. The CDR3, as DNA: TGTGCCTGCCTCAGGGTGGGGGGAAACACCATATATTTT.